This TCR beta chain comes out of a study of T cell repertoires and HLA-DP antigens. At the level of the study: Transduced HeLa cells presented HLA-DP to CD4+ T cells. Study-level findings and limits: Previously undetected clones averaged around 40% and 50% against the two alleles respectively. Naive and memory CD4+ cells were analysed together, not apart.

Primers targeted 54 TRBV and 13 TRBJ segments. Assay: immunoSEQ multiplex PCR; the TCRdb copy retains only in-frame clones and omits some. The sample has over 60,000 clones, about four fifths seen once. J gave up 3 bases and V 4 bases, and 4 bases lay outside the gene matches. Germline V gene data show CDR1 as LGHNA and CDR2 as YSLEER. This CDR3 comprises 14 residues. About this clone: Its target is not known.

Sample: CD4+ T cells from PBMCs. The chain joins TRBV4-3 to TRBJ1-1; 8 bases are shared with TRBD1. The TCR comes from a man in his sixties in good health and CMV-seronegative. The CDR3 loop is CASSLATGDTEAFF. As DNA, the CDR3 is TGCGCCAGCAGCCTTGCGACAGGGGACACTGAAGCTTTCTTT.